This T cell receptor beta chain was recorded in a study of PD-1 blockade in classical Hodgkin lymphoma. Turning to the study itself: Nivolumab dosed at 3 mg/kg went to patients intravenously every 2 weeks.

Regarding the study as a whole: Partial responders and progressors had significantly lower baseline TCR diversity. TCR diversity at baseline was reported to be reduced in newly diagnosed patients relative to healthy donors.

Brentuximab vedotin exposure varied, and every patient relapsed after autologous stem cell transplantation. Best overall response was complete response, partial response or progressive disease in these relapsed/refractory classical Hodgkin lymphoma patients. Comment on this clone: The antigen is undetermined.

Trimming at V came to 4 bases and at J to 0 bases, leaving 5 bases not matched to a gene. The length of the CDR3 is 15 residues. Germline V lookup: CDR1 SGHRS, CDR2 YFSETQ. Generated by immunoSEQ multiplex PCR, the TCRdb table keeps only in-frame clones and is missing some. The sample records roughly 140,000 clones, around four fifths being singletons. This TCR derives from a human donor with classical Hodgkin lymphoma. The sequencing here drew on peripheral blood mononuclear cells (PBMCs), taken before the second cycle of nivolumab. V gene TRBV5-1 combines with J gene TRBJ2-7; TRBD1 agrees at 9 bases. In DNA, the CDR3 is TGCGCCAGCAGCGCCGGACAGGGGTCCTCCTACGAGCAGTACTTC. It yields the protein CASSAGQGSSYEQYF.